This T cell receptor (beta chain) appears in the sequencing data of a study of OX40 agonist ivuxolimab in advanced cancers. CDR3 length equals 16 residues. The V gene's germline CDR1 is SGHTA and CDR2 FQGNSA. V was pared by 3 bases and J by 2 bases, with 8 bases of the junction left unmatched. TCRdb's table, derived via immunoSEQ multiplex PCR, lists solely in-frame clones and lacks some. The repertoire holds 80,000 or so clones, roughly 91% seen once, with around 2% in the top ten. Note on this clone: Its antigen is currently unknown.

Findings and limits, study-wide: Partial responders at 0.1-3.0 mg/kg showed near-lowest clonal expansion.

This TCR derives from an adult with an advanced solid tumor such as melanoma, head and neck, liver or kidney cancer. This sample comprised CD4+ or CD8+ T cells sorted from blood, obtained in a trial of the OX40 agonist ivuxolimab. The chain employs TRBV7-2 and TRBJ1-1, with 8 bases fitting TRBD1. CDR3: CASSFRGQGFNTEAFF. Written as DNA, the CDR3 is TGTGCCAGCAGCTTCAGGGGGCAAGGGTTTAACACTGAAGCTTTCTTT.